This is a list of T cell receptor beta chains from one sample in a study of control samples from healthy donors and cancer patients. Clones were read by immunoSEQ multiplex PCR, and TCRdb kept only the in-frame ones, dropping some. The data hold about 170,000 clones, with about 90% observed a single time. Material for sequencing was blood. All receptors derive from a man aged 30-40 years in good health. CDR3s include the opening cysteine and the closing phenylalanine or tryptophan. The D gene is left open where the match is weak. Not every row has a clone size; where given, it reads once, few, many or a size class.

J | D | V | size | DNA | CDR3
TRBJ1-1 | NA | TRBV7-9 | NA | TGTGCCAGCAGCCACAAGCGAATGGCTGAAGCTTTCTTT | CASSHKRMAEAFF
TRBJ2-5 | TRBD2 | TRBV5-4 | NA | TGTGCCAGCACCCTCGACGGGAGGAAAGAGACCCAGTACTTC | CASTLDGRKETQYF
TRBJ2-1 | NA | TRBV11-2 | NA | TGTGCCAGCAGCTTAGCTGTCTCCTACAATGAGCAGTTCTTC | CASSLAVSYNEQFF
TRBJ1-5 | NA | TRBV5-5 | NA | TGTGCCAGCAGCTCCCAGGGCGGCAATCAGCCCCAGCATTTT | CASSSQGGNQPQHF
TRBJ2-5 | NA | TRBV28 | NA | TGTGCCAGCAGGGTTTTGGGGGGCGATGGCGGGACCCAGTACTTC | CASRVLGGDGGTQYF
TRBJ1-3 | NA | TRBV9 | once | TGTGCCAGCAGCGACGGGGGGAGCTCTGGAAACACCATATATTTT | CASSDGGSSGNTIYF
TRBJ1-5 | NA | TRBV19 | NA | TGTGCCAGTGGGGACAATTATAGCAATCAGCCCCAGCATTTT | CASGDNYSNQPQHF
TRBJ1-5 | TRBD1 | TRBV2 | NA | TGTGCCAGCAGATCCACAGGGGATGGTAATCAGCCCCAGCATTTT | CASRSTGDGNQPQHF
TRBJ1-2 | NA | TRBV12-3/TRBV12-4 | NA | TGTGCCAGCAGCTACGGGCCCTCCTATGGCTACACCTTC | CASSYGPSYGYTF
TRBJ2-7 | NA | TRBV28 | once | TGTGCCAGCAGTTCGTCGCTCCCAACCTACGAGCAGTACTTC | CASSSSLPTYEQYF
TRBJ1-2 | NA | TRBV27 | NA | TGTGCCAGCAGTTTAAACAGATATACCTATGGCTACACCTTC | CASSLNRYTYGYTF
TRBJ2-5 | NA | TRBV6-5 | NA | TGTGCCAGCAGGCAACAAGAGACCCAGTACTTC | CASRQQETQYF
TRBJ1-1 | TRBD1 | TRBV24-1 | NA | TGTGCCACCAGTACCAGCAGGGGGTGGAGCACTGAAGCTTTCTTT | CATSTSRGWSTEAFF
TRBJ1-6 | TRBD1 | TRBV5-4 | NA | TGTGCCAGCAGCTCGGACAGGGTGAGGTCACCCCTCCACTTT | CASSSDRVRSPLHF
TRBJ1-1 | NA | TRBV18 | NA | TGTGCCAGCTCACCTCTTGACTCGGAGCTCCAGACTGAAGCTTTCTTT | CASSPLDSELQTEAFF
TRBJ2-2 | TRBD1 | TRBV6-5 | once | TGTGCCAGCAGACAAGGGGGCGAGGAGCTGTTTTTT | CASRQGGEELFF
TRBJ1-6 | NA | TRBV9 | NA | TGTGCCAGCAGCCCGGGACCCAATTCACCCCTCCACTTT | CASSPGPNSPLHF